The subject of this entry is one T cell receptor (beta chain). The CDR3 runs to 17 residues. This sample was included in a study of blood T cell repertoires in COVID-19. Only in-frame clones appear in the TCRdb table, and some are missing; sequencing was by immunoSEQ multiplex PCR. Among tens of thousands of clones listed, about four fifths were seen once. The clonotype comes from a human donor in a cohort sampled during active COVID-19. This rearrangement joins TRBV21-1 to TRBJ1-3; the D call in the table, TRBD1, was not verified against the DNA. TRBV21-1 is an annotated pseudogene. Sequences were obtained from peripheral blood. CDR3 sequence reads: CASSKSIRVLAGNTIYF. The CDR3 DNA sequence: TGTGCCAGCAGCAAATCTATCAGGGTTCTGGCTGGAAACACCATATATTTT.